This entry concerns a single TCR beta chain. CDR3 length: 15 amino acids. Trimming cost V 6 bases and J 1 base, with 16 bases left between them. Germline V lookup: CDR1 MNHEY, CDR2 SVGAGI. TCRdb reanalysed the 5' RACE reads using MiXCR and keeps one entry per CDR3 protein. This sample yields tens of thousands of distinct CDR3 sequences, of which about 14% are seen a single time; about 16% belongs to the top ten. This entry comes from a study of T cells of healthy individuals. The TCR originated in a human donor in good health. V is TRBV6-5 and J is TRBJ2-7; D possibly uses TRBD1 or TRBD2 (5 bases each). This CDR3 is CASSPPGAESYEQYF. Here the CDR3 DNA reads TGTGCCAGCAGCCCCCCCGGGGCCGAGTCCTACGAGCAGTACTTC.